A single sample gave rise to the 24 T cell receptor beta chains below, sequenced in a study of T cell responses to AZD1222 COVID-19 vaccine. Generated by immunoSEQ multiplex PCR, the TCRdb table keeps only in-frame clones and is missing some. The table has 95,000 to 110,000 clones, over 80% seen once; the top ten hold approximately 20%. The input for sequencing was peripheral blood, taken on day 0 of AZD1222 vaccination. These TCRs come from an adult in good health.

The chain carries TRBV27 and TRBJ2-2; D not resolved. The CDR3 contains 12 residues. With 7 bases removed from V and 6 bases from J, the gap between germline ends came to 9 bases. CDR1 is MNHEY, CDR2 SMNVEV, per germline (reference sequence). The CDR3 nucleotides read TGTGCCAGCAAATCTATTCCCGGGGAGCTGTTTTTT. Encoded protein: CASKSIPGELFF.

The V gene is TRBV5-1, the J gene TRBJ2-2; 8 bases match TRBD2. The CDR3 totals 17 residues. V trimming: 0 bases; J trimming: 6 bases; junction bases outside the gene matches: 10. The V gene's germline CDR1 is SGHRS and CDR2 YFSETQ. The CDR3 region has the DNA TGCGCCAGCAGCTTGGCCCTTAGCGGGGATGGAGCCGGGGAGCTGTTTTTT. It specifies CASSLALSGDGAGELFF.

This clone was detected only once. The genes are TRBV29-1 and TRBJ2-4; 8 positions agree with TRBD1. Germline V CDR1 and CDR2: SQVTM, ANQGSEA. The CDR3 extends over 12 amino acids. After removal of 6 bases from V and 7 bases from J, the junction contained 5 bases not matched to a gene. CDR3 bases: TGCAGCGTGGGACAGGAGGTTAACATTCAGTACTTC. Amino acid sequence: CSVGQEVNIQYF.

This clone showed up just once. J is TRBJ1-2 and V is TRBV3-1 (or the pseudogene TRBV3-2); D remains ambiguous. The germline V gene encodes CDR1 LGHDT and CDR2 YNNKEL (reference sequence). The CDR3 covers 13 residues. Trimming left V 2 bases short and J 8 bases short, with 12 bases between. The CDR3 protein is CASSQRTGSGYTF. CDR3 coding DNA: TGTGCCAGCAGCCAACGGACGGGGAGCGGCTACACCTTC.

The rearrangement links TRBV9 to TRBJ2-1, with D unclear. The CDR3 runs 15 residues. The V and J ends lost 2 bases and 4 bases respectively, with 13 bases between them. CDR1 SGDLS and CDR2 YYNGEE come from the germline V gene. In DNA form, the CDR3 reads TGTGCCAGCAGCGTTACAGATTTTTTTTACAATGAGCAGTTCTTC. This encodes CASSVTDFFYNEQFF. The entire variable domain, with the rest obtained from reference TRBV9 and TRBJ2-1, is as follows: DSGVTQTPKHLITATGQRVTLRCSPRSGDLSVYWYQQSLDQGLQFLIQYYNGEERAKGNILERFSAQQFPDLHSELNLSSLELGDSALYFCASSVTDFFYNEQFFGPGTRLTVL.

The genes are TRBV5-4 and TRBJ2-5, with unresolved D. The CDR3 totals 12 residues. Trimming left V 3 bases short and J 5 bases short, with 8 bases between. In germline, CDR1 is SGHNT, CDR2 YYREEE (reference sequence). The CDR3 region has the DNA TGTGCCAGCAGCTCCTTCCCTGAGACCCAGTACTTC. Translation gives CASSSFPETQYF.

V and J are TRBV11-1 and TRBJ2-7, with TRBD1 matching 7 bases. Germline V gene lookup returns CDR1 SGHAT and CDR2 FQDESV (reference sequence). V lost 5 bases and J lost 7; bases outside the gene matches: 11. There are 14 residues in the CDR3. The CDR3 coding sequence is TGTGCCAGCAGCCGATTTCTATCAGGGGGAGAGCAGTACTTC. Translation: CASSRFLSGGEQYF.

V usage is TRBV28 and J usage is TRBJ1-1; unclear D gene. CDR3 size: 14 residues. Trimming cost V 3 bases and J 7 bases, with 15 bases left between them. The germline V gene has CDR1 MDHEN and CDR2 SYDVKM. The CDR3 spells CASSLGSPTLEAFF. CDR3 DNA: TGTGCCAGCAGTTTGGGGTCCCCCACCCTTGAAGCTTTCTTT.

The chain recombines TRBV5-1 with TRBJ2-2; TRBD1 is a possible D gene (6 bases). CDR1 and CDR2 (germline): SGHRS, YFSETQ. V lost 4 bases to trimming and J lost 1 base, with 17 bases between them. The CDR3 runs to 17 residues. The CDR3 reads CASSSRWGRGNTGELFF. The CDR3 region has the DNA TGCGCCAGCAGCAGCCGTTGGGGGCGCGGGAACACCGGGGAGCTGTTTTTT.

The rearrangement uses TRBV19 and TRBJ1-1, with D possibly being TRBD1 (6 bases). The CDR3 is 15 amino acids. V was shortened by 4 bases and J by 6 bases, with 18 bases between the two germline ends. Germline CDR1 and CDR2: LNHDA and SQIVND (reference sequence). The DNA of the CDR3 is TGTGCCAGTAGTACCTCACAGGGCCTGGGAGCTGAAGCTTTCTTT. Its translation: CASSTSQGLGAEAFF.

The chain recombines TRBV7-8 with TRBJ2-7, with no clear D. This CDR3 is 12 amino acids long. Trimming took off 2 bases at V and 2 bases at J, with 4 bases between the two ends. Germline assignment: CDR1 SGHVS and CDR2 FQNEAQ. For the CDR3, the DNA is TGTGCCAGCAGCTTAATGACCTACGAGCAGTACTTC. This gives the protein CASSLMTYEQYF. The entire variable domain, with the rest obtained from reference TRBV7-8 and TRBJ2-7, is as follows: GAGVSQSPRYKVAKRGQDVALRCDPISGHVSLFWYQQALGQGPEFLTYFQNEAQLDKSGLPSDRFFAERPEGSVSTLKIQRTQQEDSAVYLCASSLMTYEQYFGPGTRLTVT.

This clone was seen many times. The rearrangement uses TRBV7-9 and TRBJ1-2; D gene uncertain. The CDR3 is 14 residues long. The germline V and J ends were trimmed by 1 base and 8 bases, with 14 bases remaining between them. From germline, CDR1 is SEHNR and CDR2 FQNEAQ (reference sequence). The CDR3: CASSLVEQKDGYTF. The DNA of the CDR3 is TGTGCCAGCAGCTTAGTTGAACAGAAGGACGGCTACACCTTC.

J is TRBJ1-1 and V is TRBV28, with D tentatively TRBD1 (5 bases). Germline values: CDR1 MDHEN, CDR2 SYDVKM. V lost 3 bases to trimming and J lost 10 bases, with 9 bases between them. This CDR3 has 11 residues. The CDR3 region is CASSFQGSAFF. The DNA for the CDR3 is TGTGCCAGCAGTTTTCAGGGATCAGCTTTCTTT.

V gene TRBV5-1 combines with J gene TRBJ2-1; D is possibly TRBD2 (5 bases). Trimming took 9 bases from V and 7 from J, leaving 20 bases between them. CDR1 and CDR2 (germline): SGHRS, YFSETQ. The CDR3 totals 14 residues. CDR3 region: CATQRAPGGNEQFF. The CDR3 DNA is TGCGCCACCCAACGGGCTCCCGGCGGGAATGAGCAGTTCTTC.

This chain's CDR3 is CAWSVPNSGPYGYTF. CDR3 sequence (DNA): TGTGCCTGGAGTGTACCGAACTCCGGTCCTTATGGCTACACCTTC. The chain couples TRBV30 to TRBJ1-2; D ambiguous. Trimming shortened V by 0 bases and J by 5 bases, and 16 bases separated the two germline ends. Germline CDR1 reads GTSNPN; CDR2 reads SVGIG (reference sequence). The CDR3 length is 15 residues.

This clone was recorded only once. The chain carries TRBV11-2 and TRBJ1-3, with D possibly TRBD1 on 5 matching bases. The CDR3 covers 15 residues. The V end was cut by 1 base, the J end by 2 bases, with 9 bases between. Germline CDR1 SGHAT, CDR2 FQNNGV. The DNA for the CDR3 is TGTGCCAGCAGCTTAGCAGGGCGTACTGGAAACACCATATATTTT. It yields the protein CASSLAGRTGNTIYF.

This chain connects TRBV5-1 to TRBJ2-7; D is unclear. The CDR3 is 12 residues long. V was trimmed by 2 bases and J by 2 bases, leaving 5 bases between them. CDR1 is SGHRS and CDR2 is YFSETQ in the germline V gene. This CDR3 is CASSLQPYEQYF. The CDR3 DNA is TGCGCCAGCAGCTTACAGCCCTACGAGCAGTACTTC. Full variable domain (outside the CDR3, taken from reference TRBV5-1 and TRBJ2-7): KAGVTQTPRYLIKTRGQQVTLSCSPISGHRSVSWYQQTPGQGLQFLFEYFSETQRNKGNFPGRFSGRQFSNSRSEMNVSTLELGDSALYLCASSLQPYEQYFGPGTRLTVT.

CDR3 in DNA: TGTGCCAGCAGTCTAGGGGGGGCTAATGAAAAACTGTTTTTT. It translates to CASSLGGANEKLFF. V usage is TRBV28 and J usage is TRBJ1-4, with a weak D call TRBD1 (6 bases). The CDR3 totals 14 residues. The V end was cut by 5 bases, the J end by 3 bases, with 10 bases between. Germline V gives CDR1 MDHEN, CDR2 SYDVKM.

V and J are TRBV2 and TRBJ2-1; the D is unclear. The CDR3 is 11 amino acids. Trimming removed 4 bases from V and 4 bases from J, with 2 bases in between. Germline CDR1 and CDR2: SNHLY and FYNNEI. This chain's CDR3 is CASSGYNEQFF. As DNA, the CDR3 is TGTGCCAGCAGTGGATACAATGAGCAGTTCTTC.

This clone was detected once. The chain combines TRBV7-2 with TRBJ2-2; 7 bases align to TRBD1. The length of the CDR3 is 14 residues. Unmatched junction bases numbered 9, after V lost 11 bases and J lost 3 bases. Germline CDR1 reads SGHTA; CDR2 reads FQGNSA. In DNA form, the CDR3 reads TGTGCCGGTACTAGACAGGGTGACACCGGGGAGCTGTTTTTT. This sequence encodes CAGTRQGDTGELFF.

This clone is a singleton in its sample. This rearrangement joins TRBV3-1 (or the pseudogene TRBV3-2) to TRBJ1-5; 7 bases line up with TRBD1. There are 15 residues in the CDR3. V dropped 0 bases and J dropped 1; count of bases not matched to a gene: 0. Germline-derived CDR1 and CDR2 are LGHDT and YNNKEL (reference sequence). CDR3 in amino acids: CASSQEGQSNQPQHF. The CDR3, as DNA: TGTGCCAGCAGCCAAGAGGGACAGAGCAATCAGCCCCAGCATTTT.

The J gene is TRBJ1-1, the V gene TRBV19; 7 bases line up with TRBD1. The trim removed 6 bases at V and 4 bases at J, leaving 5 bases unmatched. CDR1 LNHDA and CDR2 SQIVND come from the germline V gene (reference sequence). The CDR3 consists of 13 residues. In nucleotides, the CDR3 is TGTGCCAGTAGACTTTACAGGGGCACTGAAGCTTTCTTT. Encoded protein: CASRLYRGTEAFF.

The chain combines TRBV3-1 (or the pseudogene TRBV3-2) with TRBJ2-5, with no clear D. This CDR3 has 14 residues. The V gene lost 5 bases and the J gene lost 2 bases, with 12 bases spanning the gap. Germline CDR1 and CDR2: LGHDT and YNNKEL (reference sequence). The CDR3 nucleotides are TGTGCCAGCAGCTCGGCCGGCGGACAAGAGACCCAGTACTTC. It specifies CASSSAGGQETQYF.

V and J are TRBV15 and TRBJ1-2; 8 nucleotides match TRBD1. J was trimmed by 3 bases and V by 3 bases; bases with no gene match: 0. Germline CDR1 reads LNHNV; CDR2 reads YYDKDF (reference sequence). The CDR3 runs to 13 residues. CDR3 nucleotide sequence: TGTGCCACCAGCAGGGACAGGGACTATGGCTACACCTTC. Protein sequence: CATSRDRDYGYTF.